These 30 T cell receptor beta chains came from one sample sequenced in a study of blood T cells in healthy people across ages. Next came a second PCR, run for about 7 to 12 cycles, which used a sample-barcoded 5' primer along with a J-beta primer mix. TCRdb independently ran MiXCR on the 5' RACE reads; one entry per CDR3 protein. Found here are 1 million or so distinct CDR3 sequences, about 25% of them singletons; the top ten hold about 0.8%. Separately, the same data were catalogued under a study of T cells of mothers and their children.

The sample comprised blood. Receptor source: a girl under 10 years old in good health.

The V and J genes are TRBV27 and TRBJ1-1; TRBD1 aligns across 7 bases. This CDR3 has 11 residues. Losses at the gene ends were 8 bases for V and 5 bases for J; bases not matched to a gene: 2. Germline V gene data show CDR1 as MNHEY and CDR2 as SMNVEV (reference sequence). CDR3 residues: CASYRGTEAFF. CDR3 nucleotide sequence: TGTGCCAGCTACAGGGGAACTGAAGCTTTCTTT.

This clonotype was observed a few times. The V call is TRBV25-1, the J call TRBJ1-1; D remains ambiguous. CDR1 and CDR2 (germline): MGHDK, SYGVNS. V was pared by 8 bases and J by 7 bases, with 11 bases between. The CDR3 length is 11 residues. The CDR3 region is CASRLGFEAFF. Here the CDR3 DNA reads TGTGCCAGCCGTCTGGGTTTTGAAGCTTTCTTT.

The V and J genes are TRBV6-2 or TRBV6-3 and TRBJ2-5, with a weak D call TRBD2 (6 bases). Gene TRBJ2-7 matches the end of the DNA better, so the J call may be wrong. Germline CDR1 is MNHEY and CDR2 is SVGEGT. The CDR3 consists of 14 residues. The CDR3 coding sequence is TGTGCCAGCAGTTATCAACGGGGGACCTACGAGCAGTACTTC. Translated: CASSYQRGTYEQYF.

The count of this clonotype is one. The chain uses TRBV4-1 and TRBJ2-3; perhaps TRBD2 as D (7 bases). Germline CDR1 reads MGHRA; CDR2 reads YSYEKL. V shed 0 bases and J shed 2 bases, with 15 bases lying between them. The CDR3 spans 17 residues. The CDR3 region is CASSQDRGGVITDTQYF. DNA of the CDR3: TGCGCCAGCAGCCAAGATAGAGGGGGGGTGATCACAGATACGCAGTATTTT.

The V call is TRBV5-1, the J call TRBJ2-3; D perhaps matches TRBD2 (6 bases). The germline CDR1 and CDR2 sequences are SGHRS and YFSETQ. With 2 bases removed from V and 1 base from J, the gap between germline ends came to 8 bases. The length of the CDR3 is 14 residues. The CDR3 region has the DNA TGCGCCAGCAGCTTTTGGGGGGGCACAGATACGCAGTATTTT. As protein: CASSFWGGTDTQYF. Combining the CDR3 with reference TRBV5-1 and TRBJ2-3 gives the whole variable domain KAGVTQTPRYLIKTRGQQVTLSCSPISGHRSVSWYQQTPGQGLQFLFEYFSETQRNKGNFPGRFSGRQFSNSRSEMNVSTLELGDSALYLCASSFWGGTDTQYFGPGTRLTVL.

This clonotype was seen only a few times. The CDR3 sequence: CASRSGEQFF. The CDR3 DNA sequence: TGTGCCAGCAGGTCGGGTGAGCAGTTCTTC. V gene TRBV28 combines with J gene TRBJ2-5; D unclear. The end of the DNA aligns better with TRBJ2-1, so the J call may be wrong. Germline CDR1 is MDHEN and CDR2 is SYDVKM. This CDR3 spans 10 amino acids.

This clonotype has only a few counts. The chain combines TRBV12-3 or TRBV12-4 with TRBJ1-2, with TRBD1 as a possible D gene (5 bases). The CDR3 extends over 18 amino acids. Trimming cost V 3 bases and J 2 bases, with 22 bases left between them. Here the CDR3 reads CASSLSDSRKRTNYGYTF. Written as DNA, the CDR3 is TGTGCCAGCAGTTTGTCCGACAGCCGAAAGAGGACAAACTATGGCTACACCTTC.

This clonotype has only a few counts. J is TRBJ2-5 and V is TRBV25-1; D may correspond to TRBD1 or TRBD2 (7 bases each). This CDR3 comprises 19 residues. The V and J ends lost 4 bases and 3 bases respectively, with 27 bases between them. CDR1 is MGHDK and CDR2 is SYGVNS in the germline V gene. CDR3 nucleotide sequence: TGTGCCAGCAGTGCCCAATACGCCACGACAGGGAGGGTGGAAGAGACCCAGTACTTC. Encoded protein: CASSAQYATTGRVEETQYF. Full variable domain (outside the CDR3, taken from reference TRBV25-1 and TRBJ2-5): EADIYQTPRYLVIGTGKKITLECSQTMGHDKMYWYQQDPGMELHLIHYSYGVNSTEKGDLSSESTVSRIRTEHFPLTLESARPSHTSQYLCASSAQYATTGRVEETQYFGPGTRLLVL.

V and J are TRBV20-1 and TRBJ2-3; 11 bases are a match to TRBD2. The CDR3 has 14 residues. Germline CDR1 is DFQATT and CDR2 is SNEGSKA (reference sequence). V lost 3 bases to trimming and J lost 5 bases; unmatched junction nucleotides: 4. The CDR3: CSARLAGGRDTQYF. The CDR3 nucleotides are TGCAGTGCTAGGCTAGCGGGAGGAAGAGATACGCAGTATTTT.

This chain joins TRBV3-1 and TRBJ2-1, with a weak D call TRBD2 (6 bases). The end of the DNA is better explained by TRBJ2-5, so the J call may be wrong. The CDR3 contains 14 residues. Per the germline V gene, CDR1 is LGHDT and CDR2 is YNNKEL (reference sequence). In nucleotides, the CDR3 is TGTGCCAGCAGCCAAGATGCCACGCGGGGGACCCAGTACTTC. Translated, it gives CASSQDATRGTQYF.

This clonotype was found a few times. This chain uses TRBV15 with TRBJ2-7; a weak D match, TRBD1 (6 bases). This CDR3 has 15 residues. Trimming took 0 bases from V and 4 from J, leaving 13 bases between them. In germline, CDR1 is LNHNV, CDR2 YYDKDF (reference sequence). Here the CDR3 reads CATSRDFRGIYEQYF. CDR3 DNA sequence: TGTGCCACCAGCAGAGATTTCAGGGGAATATACGAGCAGTACTTC.

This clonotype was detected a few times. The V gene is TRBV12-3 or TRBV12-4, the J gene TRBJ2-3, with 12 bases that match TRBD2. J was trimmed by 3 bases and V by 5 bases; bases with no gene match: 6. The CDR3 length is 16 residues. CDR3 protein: CASSTRLAGATDTQYF. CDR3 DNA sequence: TGTGCCAGCAGTACTAGACTAGCGGGAGCGACAGATACGCAGTATTTT.

The CDR3 loop is CSATWGEYGYTF. In DNA, the CDR3 is TGCAGTGCTACGTGGGGGGAATATGGCTACACCTTC. This chain joins TRBV20-1 and TRBJ1-2; tentative D call: TRBD1 (5 bases). Trimming took 4 bases from V and 5 from J, leaving 11 bases between them. The germline CDR1 and CDR2 sequences are DFQATT and SNEGSKA (reference sequence). CDR3 length: 12 residues.

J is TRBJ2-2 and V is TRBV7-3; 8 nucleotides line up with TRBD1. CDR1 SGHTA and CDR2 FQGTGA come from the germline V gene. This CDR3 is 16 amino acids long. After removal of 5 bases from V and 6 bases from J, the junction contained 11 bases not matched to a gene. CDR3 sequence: CASSQIGTGLAGELFF. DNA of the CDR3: TGTGCCAGCAGCCAAATAGGGACAGGTTTAGCCGGGGAGCTGTTTTTT.

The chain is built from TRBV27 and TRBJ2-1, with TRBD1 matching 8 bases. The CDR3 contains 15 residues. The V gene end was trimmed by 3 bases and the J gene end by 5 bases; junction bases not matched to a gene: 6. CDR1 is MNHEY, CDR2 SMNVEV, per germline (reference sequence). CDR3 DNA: TGTGCCAGCAGTTTCGGGACAGGTCAGAACAATGAGCAGTTCTTC. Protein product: CASSFGTGQNNEQFF.

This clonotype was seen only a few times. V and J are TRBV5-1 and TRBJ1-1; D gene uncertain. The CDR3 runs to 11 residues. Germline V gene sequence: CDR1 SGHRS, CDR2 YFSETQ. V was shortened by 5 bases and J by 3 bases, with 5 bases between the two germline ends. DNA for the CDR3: TGCGCCAGCAGGATACACACTGAAGCTTTCTTT. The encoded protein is CASRIHTEAFF.

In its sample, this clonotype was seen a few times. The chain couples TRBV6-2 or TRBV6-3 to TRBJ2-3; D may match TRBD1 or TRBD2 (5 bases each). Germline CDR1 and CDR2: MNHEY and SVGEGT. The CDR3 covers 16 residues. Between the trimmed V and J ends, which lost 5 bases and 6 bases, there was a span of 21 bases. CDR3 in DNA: TGTGCCAGCAGTATCCTCCAGGTCTGGGGGACCGATACGCAGTATTTT. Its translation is CASSILQVWGTDTQYF.

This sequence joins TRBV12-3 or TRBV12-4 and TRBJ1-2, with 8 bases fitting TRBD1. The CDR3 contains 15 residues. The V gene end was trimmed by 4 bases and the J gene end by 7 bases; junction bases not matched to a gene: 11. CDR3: CASSSEQGDFFGYTF. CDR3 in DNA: TGTGCCAGCAGTTCAGAACAGGGGGACTTTTTTGGCTACACCTTC.

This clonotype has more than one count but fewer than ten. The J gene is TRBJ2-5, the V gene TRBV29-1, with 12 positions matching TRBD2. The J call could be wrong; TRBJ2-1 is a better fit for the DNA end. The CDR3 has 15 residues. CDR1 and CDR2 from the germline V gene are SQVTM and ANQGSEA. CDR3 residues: CSAKTSGSPKDEQFF. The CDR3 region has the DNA TGCAGCGCTAAGACTAGCGGGAGCCCTAAGGATGAGCAGTTCTTC.

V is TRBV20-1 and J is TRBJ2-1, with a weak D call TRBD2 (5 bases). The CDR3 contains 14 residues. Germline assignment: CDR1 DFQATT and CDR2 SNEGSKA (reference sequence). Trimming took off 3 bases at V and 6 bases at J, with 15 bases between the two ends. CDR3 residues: CSASPSKFGNEQFF. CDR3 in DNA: TGCAGTGCTAGTCCTAGCAAGTTCGGCAATGAGCAGTTCTTC.

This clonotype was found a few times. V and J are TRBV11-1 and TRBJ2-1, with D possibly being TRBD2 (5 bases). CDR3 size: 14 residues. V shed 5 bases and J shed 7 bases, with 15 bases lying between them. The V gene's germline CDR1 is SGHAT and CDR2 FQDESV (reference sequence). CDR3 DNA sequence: TGTGCCAGCAGCCGGGGAACCGGCGGGAATGAGCAGTTCTTC. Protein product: CASSRGTGGNEQFF.

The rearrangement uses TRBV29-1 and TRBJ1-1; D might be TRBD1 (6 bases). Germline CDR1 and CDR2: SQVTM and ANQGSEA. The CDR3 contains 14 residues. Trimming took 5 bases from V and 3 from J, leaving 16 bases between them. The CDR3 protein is CSVHRSGTYTEAFF. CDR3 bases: TGCAGCGTTCACCGCTCAGGGACATACACTGAAGCTTTCTTT.

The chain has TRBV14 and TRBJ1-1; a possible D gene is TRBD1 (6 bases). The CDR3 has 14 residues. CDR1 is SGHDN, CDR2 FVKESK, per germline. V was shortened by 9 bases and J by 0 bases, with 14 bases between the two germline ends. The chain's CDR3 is CARTTGTMNTEAFF. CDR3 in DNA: TGTGCCAGAACAACCGGGACAATGAACACTGAAGCTTTCTTT.

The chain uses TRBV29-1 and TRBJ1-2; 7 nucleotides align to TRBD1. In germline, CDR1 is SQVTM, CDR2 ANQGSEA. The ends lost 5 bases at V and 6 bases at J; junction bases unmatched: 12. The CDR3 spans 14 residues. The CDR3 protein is CSVLEFGDSDGYTF. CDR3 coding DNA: TGCAGCGTTCTCGAATTTGGGGACAGTGATGGCTACACCTTC.

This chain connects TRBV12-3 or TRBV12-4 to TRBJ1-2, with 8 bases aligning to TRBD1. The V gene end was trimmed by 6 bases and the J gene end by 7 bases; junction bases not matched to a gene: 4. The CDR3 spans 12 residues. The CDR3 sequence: CASRTTGGGYTF. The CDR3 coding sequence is TGTGCCAGCAGAACTACAGGGGGTGGCTACACCTTC.

In DNA form, the CDR3 reads TGTGCCAGCAGCTTAGGTGGTGTTGGGCCTAGCGGTCATGAGCAGTTCTTC. Translated: CASSLGGVGPSGHEQFF. This chain uses TRBV7-9 with TRBJ2-1, with 7 bases identical to TRBD2. In germline, CDR1 is SEHNR, CDR2 FQNEAQ (reference sequence). The CDR3 is made up of 17 amino acids. V was pared by 1 base and J by 8 bases, with 14 bases of the junction left unmatched.

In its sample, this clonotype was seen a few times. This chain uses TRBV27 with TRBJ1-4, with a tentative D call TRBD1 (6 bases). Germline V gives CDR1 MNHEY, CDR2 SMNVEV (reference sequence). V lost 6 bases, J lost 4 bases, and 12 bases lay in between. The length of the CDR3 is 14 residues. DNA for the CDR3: TGTGCCAGCAGGCAAACAGGGCTTAATGAAAAACTGTTTTTT. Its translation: CASRQTGLNEKLFF. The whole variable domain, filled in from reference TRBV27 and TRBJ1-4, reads EAQVTQNPRYLITVTGKKLTVTCSQNMNHEYMSWYRQDPGLGLRQIYYSMNVEVTDKGDVPEGYKVSRKEKRNFPLILESPSPNQTSLYFCASRQTGLNEKLFFGSGTQLSVL.

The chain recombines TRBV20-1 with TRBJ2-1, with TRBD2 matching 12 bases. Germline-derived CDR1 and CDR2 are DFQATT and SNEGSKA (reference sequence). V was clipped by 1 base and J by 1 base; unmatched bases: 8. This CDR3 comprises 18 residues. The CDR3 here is CSARGLAGGPKSYNEQFF. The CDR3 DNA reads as TGCAGTGCTAGAGGGCTAGCGGGAGGGCCGAAGTCCTACAATGAGCAGTTCTTC.

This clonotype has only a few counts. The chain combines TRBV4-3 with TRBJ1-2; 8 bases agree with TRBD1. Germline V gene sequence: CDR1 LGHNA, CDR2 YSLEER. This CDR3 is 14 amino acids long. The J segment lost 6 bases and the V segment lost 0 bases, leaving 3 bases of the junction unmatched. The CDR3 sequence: CASSQEQGGDGYTF. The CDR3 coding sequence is TGCGCCAGCAGCCAAGAACAGGGGGGGGATGGCTACACCTTC.

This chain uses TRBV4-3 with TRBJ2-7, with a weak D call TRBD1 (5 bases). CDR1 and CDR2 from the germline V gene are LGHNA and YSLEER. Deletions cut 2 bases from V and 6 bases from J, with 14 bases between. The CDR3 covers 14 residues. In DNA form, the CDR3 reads TGCGCCAGCAGCCAAAGTGCAGGGAACCTCGAGCAGTACTTC. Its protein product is CASSQSAGNLEQYF.